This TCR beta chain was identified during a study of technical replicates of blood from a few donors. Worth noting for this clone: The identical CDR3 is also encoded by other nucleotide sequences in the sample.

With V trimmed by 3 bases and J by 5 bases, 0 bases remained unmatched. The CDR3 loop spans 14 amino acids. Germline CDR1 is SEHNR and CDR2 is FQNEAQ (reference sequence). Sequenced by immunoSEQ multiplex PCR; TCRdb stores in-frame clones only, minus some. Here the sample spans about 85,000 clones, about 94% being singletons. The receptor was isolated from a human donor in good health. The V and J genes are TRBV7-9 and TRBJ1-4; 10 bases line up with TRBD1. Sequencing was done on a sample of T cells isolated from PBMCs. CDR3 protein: CASSLGQGNEKLFF. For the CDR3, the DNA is TGTGCCAGCAGCTTGGGACAGGGGAATGAAAAACTGTTTTTT.